The clone carrying this T cell receptor beta chain was recorded once. Its antigen is unidentified. Measured with immunoSEQ multiplex PCR; TCRdb has only the in-frame clones, and not every one. The sample includes under 200,000 clones, 88% of them seen just once. The data were taken from a study of T cell responses to AZD1222 COVID-19 vaccine. Study observations and caveats: When two AZD1222 doses had been given, Spike-specific TCR breadth and depth rose. The peak T cell response came first, and repertoires were sampled only after it. Epitopes outside B.1.351 and B.1.1.7 mutated regions reportedly drew nearly half of spike TCRs.

Second-dose intervals of approximately 4 or approximately 12 weeks were pooled. The CDR3 is made up of 17 amino acids. Trimming removed 2 bases from V and 3 bases from J; junction bases left unmatched: 5. CDR1 and CDR2 (germline): MNHEY, SMNVEV (reference sequence). J is TRBJ2-1 and V is TRBV27; 12 bases are shared with TRBD2. The sequencing here drew on peripheral blood, taken 28 days after the second AZD1222 dose. The sequence came from an adult who received the AZD1222 COVID-19 vaccine. CDR3 residues: CASSLRTSGVHYNEQFF. In DNA, the CDR3 is TGTGCCAGCAGTTTAAGGACTAGCGGGGTCCACTACAATGAGCAGTTCTTC.